This TCR beta chain originates from a study of radiotherapy plus CTLA-4 blockade in lung cancer. Study findings and constraints: Radiotherapy was combined with ipilimumab, and tumor-derived TCR clones then expanded in blood. Response was reportedly best predicted by early blood T cell clone dynamics, with interferon-beta.

The CDR3 totals 17 residues. Germline values: CDR1 WSHSY, CDR2 SAAADI. Trimming pared 4 bases from V and 7 bases from J, leaving 23 bases between. Treatment of patients with chemo-refractory metastatic non-small-cell lung cancer consisted of focal radiation plus CTLA-4 blockade with ipilimumab. The repertoire was sequenced with immunoSEQ multiplex PCR; TCRdb's copy has only in-frame clones and lacks some. This sample carries tens of thousands of clones, roughly four fifths of them seen once, and the ten largest clones take approximately 2.9%. This clone has more than one count but fewer than ten. Its antigen is undetermined.

Sample: peripheral blood, taken from a patient treated with radiotherapy plus ipilimumab. The genes are TRBV10-2 and TRBJ2-1; TRBD1 is a possible D gene (6 bases). The TCR sequence derives from a human donor with non-small cell lung cancer who had a complete response to radiotherapy plus ipilimumab. The CDR3 region is CASSGITGTPSGNEQFF. CDR3 nucleotides: TGCGCCAGCAGTGGGATTACCGGGACACCGAGCGGTAATGAGCAGTTCTTC.